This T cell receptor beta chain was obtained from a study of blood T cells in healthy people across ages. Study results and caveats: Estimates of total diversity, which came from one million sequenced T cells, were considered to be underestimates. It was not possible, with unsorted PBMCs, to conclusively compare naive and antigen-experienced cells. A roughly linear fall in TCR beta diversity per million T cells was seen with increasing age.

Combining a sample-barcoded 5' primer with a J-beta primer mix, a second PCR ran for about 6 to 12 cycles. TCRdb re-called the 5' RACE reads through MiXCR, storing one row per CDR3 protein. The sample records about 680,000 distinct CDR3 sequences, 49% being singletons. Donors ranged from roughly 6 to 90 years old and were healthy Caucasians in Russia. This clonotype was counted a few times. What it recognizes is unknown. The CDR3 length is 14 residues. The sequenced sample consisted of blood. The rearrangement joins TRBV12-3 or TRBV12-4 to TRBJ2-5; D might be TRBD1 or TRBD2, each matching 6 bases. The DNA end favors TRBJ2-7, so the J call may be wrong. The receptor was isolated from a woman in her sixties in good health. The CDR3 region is CASSLEARGGEQYF. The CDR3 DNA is TGTGCCAGCAGTTTAGAGGCCAGGGGAGGCGAGCAGTACTTC.